This TCR delta chain was sequenced for a study of human gamma delta and Vdelta1 T cells (dated by TCRdb to 2016 to 2019). Broadly, across the study: Delta One T cells, Vd1+ gamma-delta T cells, were investigated in the study as cytotoxic effectors against acute myeloid leukemia. Study-level results and caveats: Delta One T cells were reported to be polyclonal and to show broad cytotoxic targeting of acute myeloid leukemia.

Trimming at the junction amounts to 4 bases on V and 3 bases on J, and the germline ends lie 9 bases apart. The germline V gene supplies CDR1 TSWWSYY and CDR2 QGS. Including the terminal cysteine and phenylalanine, the CDR3 comprises 13 residues. Of all the DNA, just the CDR3 is kept, 39 bases in frame from base 1. This clone appeared a few times. The target of this receptor is not known. No much larger clone is present one base from it, and per-base qualities are unavailable. Libraries were built with PCR. Sequencing was carried out with an Illumina MiSeq. The public reads were reprocessed by TCRdb using CATT, and rows of matching DNA were later combined. The table for this sample lists over 10,000 delta-chain clones; 40% to 60% of them were counted only once. The ten top clones hold about 1.4% of the sample.

The sample taken for sequencing was Vdelta1 gamma-delta T cells from blood grown in culture (DOT cells). Per the publication, the cell subset or site label means: Delta One T cells, in vitro expanded/differentiated Vd1+ gamma-delta T cells. The receptor comes from a human donor in good health. This chain is built from TRDV1 and TRDJ1, and perhaps TRDD3 as D gene, on 5 matching bases. The CDR3 in this case is CALGVGYPDKLIF. The bases are TGTGCTCTTGGGGTCGGATATCCCGATAAACTCATCTTT.